This passage covers 18 T cell receptor beta chains from one sample sequenced in a study of blood T cell repertoires in COVID-19. This table comes from immunoSEQ multiplex PCR, and its TCRdb copy is limited to in-frame clones, with some not included. The repertoire consists of a few hundred thousand clones, with roughly four fifths occurring once and the leading ten covering less than 7.5%. Specimen: peripheral blood. Every receptor here comes from a woman aged 45 to 65 with acute or convalescent COVID-19.

This clone came up a few times. V is TRBV6-5 and J is TRBJ2-7; 10 bases match TRBD1. Per the germline V gene, CDR1 is MNHEY and CDR2 is SVGAGI. Unmatched junction bases numbered 7, after V lost 7 bases and J lost 4 bases. This CDR3 contains 14 residues. CDR3 coding DNA: TGTGCCAGCATTACCCGGGACAGGGGTTACGAGCAGTACTTC. Translation gives CASITRDRGYEQYF.

The rearrangement links TRBV19 to TRBJ1-1; 7 bases align to TRBD1. The CDR3 is 15 amino acids. Germline V gene sequence: CDR1 LNHDA, CDR2 SQIVND (reference sequence). Trimming took 4 bases from V and 6 from J; bases not matched to a gene: 11. CDR3 DNA: TGTGCCAGTAGTACGACCTCAGGGGGGAGGTCTGAAGCTTTCTTT. This encodes CASSTTSGGRSEAFF.

The chain employs TRBV3-1 (or the pseudogene TRBV3-2) and TRBJ1-2, with 7 nucleotides matching TRBD1. The germline V gene encodes CDR1 LGHDT and CDR2 YNNKEL (reference sequence). Trimming cost V 1 base and J 6 bases; bases outside gene matches: 8. This CDR3 has 15 amino acids. CDR3 sequence reads: CASSQGRGGDDGYTF. CDR3 coding DNA: TGTGCCAGCAGCCAAGGGAGAGGGGGCGACGATGGCTACACCTTC.

This clone has only a few counts. V and J are TRBV28 and TRBJ2-7; TRBD2 matches 10 bases. Germline trimming cut 6 bases from V and 5 bases from J; bases unmatched to any gene: 7. From germline, CDR1 is MDHEN and CDR2 SYDVKM. The CDR3 covers 14 residues. DNA of the CDR3: TGTGCCAGCAGCCCGGGACTAGCGACACACGAGCAGTACTTC. Its protein product is CASSPGLATHEQYF. Combining the CDR3 with reference TRBV28 and TRBJ2-7 gives the whole variable domain DVKVTQSSRYLVKRTGEKVFLECVQDMDHENMFWYRQDPGLGLRLIYFSYDVKMKEKGDIPEGYSVSREKKERFSLILESASTNQTSMYLCASSPGLATHEQYFGPGTRLTVT.

V is TRBV18 and J is TRBJ1-2; a weak D match, TRBD1 (5 bases). The V and J ends lost 1 base and 8 bases respectively, with 11 bases between them. Germline values: CDR1 KGHSH, CDR2 LQKENI. The CDR3 contains 13 residues. The CDR3: CASSPLDKEGYTF. DNA for the CDR3: TGTGCCAGCTCACCACTGGACAAGGAGGGCTACACCTTC. Full variable domain (missing parts from reference TRBV18 and TRBJ1-2): NAGVMQNPRHLVRRRGQEARLRCSPMKGHSHVYWYRQLPEEGLKFMVYLQKENIIDESGMPKERFSAEFPKEGPSILRIQQVVRGDSAAYFCASSPLDKEGYTFGSGTRLTVV.

This clone occurred a few times. The rearrangement uses TRBV18 and TRBJ1-6; 10 bases map to TRBD1. This CDR3 is built from 16 residues. CDR1 KGHSH and CDR2 LQKENI come from the germline V gene. The J segment lost 4 bases and the V segment lost 5 bases, leaving 5 bases of the junction unmatched. In DNA form, the CDR3 reads TGTGCCAGCTCAGAGCGACAGGGGGCTTATAATTCACCCCTCCACTTT. This codes for CASSERQGAYNSPLHF.

This chain connects TRBV29-1 to TRBJ1-1; no clear D gene. Trimming removed 6 bases from V and 0 bases from J, with 11 bases in between. The germline V gene has CDR1 SQVTM and CDR2 ANQGSEA. The CDR3 runs to 13 residues. The CDR3 DNA reads TGCAGCGTCCGAAGGGAGCTGAACACTGAAGCTTTCTTT. This gives the protein CSVRRELNTEAFF. The variable domain in full, with the rest retrieved from reference TRBV29-1 and TRBJ1-1, is SAVISQKPSRDICQRGTSLTIQCQVDSQVTMMFWYRQQPGQSLTLIATANQGSEATYESGFVIDKFPISRPNLTFSTLTVSNMSPEDSSIYLCSVRRELNTEAFFGQGTRLTVV.

The rearrangement joins TRBV23-1 to TRBJ1-1; 7 bases are a match to TRBD1. TRBV23-1 is an ORF; its function is uncertain. V was pared by 2 bases and J by 4 bases, with 4 bases of the junction left unmatched. This CDR3 contains 14 residues. CDR3 DNA: TGCGCCAGCAGTCAACTACAGGGGTGCACTGAAGCTTTCTTT. Translating it yields CASSQLQGCTEAFF.

This clone occurred a few times. The V call is TRBV25-1, the J call TRBJ2-2; maybe TRBD2 (5 bases). The germline V gene encodes CDR1 MGHDK and CDR2 SYGVNS. The CDR3 sequence is 13 residues long. V was shortened by 5 bases and J by 6 bases, with 10 bases between the two germline ends. The CDR3 protein is CASSSTGAGELFF. The CDR3 DNA reads TGTGCCAGCAGTTCAACCGGGGCCGGGGAGCTGTTTTTT.

This clone was seen only a few times. The J gene is TRBJ1-5, the V gene TRBV2, with a possible D match to TRBD1 (6 bases). Per germline, CDR1 SNHLY and CDR2 FYNNEI. The CDR3 covers 14 residues. V was cut by 6 bases and J by 4 bases, with 13 bases left in between. This chain's CDR3 is CASRQGEGNQPQHF. The CDR3 bases are TGTGCCAGCAGACAGGGAGAAGGGAATCAGCCCCAGCATTTT.

CDR3 in amino acids: CAWSVQSGRYNEQFF. The CDR3, as DNA: TGTGCCTGGAGTGTACAAAGCGGGAGGTACAATGAGCAGTTCTTC. V is TRBV30 and J is TRBJ2-1; 9 bases agree with TRBD2. This CDR3 comprises 15 residues. Germline CDR1 is GTSNPN and CDR2 is SVGIG (reference sequence). With 0 bases clipped from V and 4 bases from J, the junction kept 4 bases outside the gene matches. Together with reference TRBV30 and TRBJ2-1, the CDR3 gives the full variable domain: SQTIHQWPATLVQPVGSPLSLECTVEGTSNPNLYWYRQAAGRGLQLLFYSVGIGQISSEVPQNLSASRPQDRQFILSSKKLLLSDSGFYLCAWSVQSGRYNEQFFGPGTRLTVL.

As concerns this clone: The DNA is left out, because the CDR3 cannot be placed on it with certainty; the CDR3 is given as TCRdb lists it. V usage is TRBV9 and J usage is TRBJ2-1; the DNA was not compared with TRBD2, the D call given in the table. The CDR3 extends over 12 residues, inclusive of both ends. In germline, CDR1 is SGDLS, CDR2 YYNGEE. The CDR3 sequence: CASSVGSGIPLF.

The chain carries TRBV27 and TRBJ2-3, with 11 bases matching TRBD2. The CDR3 totals 16 residues. The J segment lost 3 bases and the V segment lost 5 bases, leaving 7 bases of the junction unmatched. Germline assignment: CDR1 MNHEY and CDR2 SMNVEV (reference sequence). CDR3 sequence reads: CASSRATSGTTDTQYF. The CDR3 DNA follows: TGTGCCAGCAGTCGTGCGACTAGCGGGACAACAGATACGCAGTATTTT.

V is TRBV9 and J is TRBJ1-1; TRBD1 might be the D (5 bases). Germline V gene data show CDR1 as SGDLS and CDR2 as YYNGEE. V lost 2 bases, J lost 6 bases, and 17 bases lay in between. The length of the CDR3 is 15 residues. The CDR3 sequence is CASSVTDGGGAEAFF. The CDR3 coding sequence is TGTGCCAGCAGCGTTACGGACGGTGGGGGGGCTGAAGCTTTCTTT.

This clone was observed a handful of times. The chain combines TRBV25-1 with TRBJ1-3; D perhaps matches TRBD1 (6 bases). Germline V gene sequence: CDR1 MGHDK, CDR2 SYGVNS. Trimming took off 5 bases at V and 2 bases at J, with 13 bases between the two ends. The CDR3 runs 15 residues. The CDR3 DNA reads TGTGCCAGCAGTAAATTACAGGGCCCTGGAAACACCATATATTTT. Amino acid sequence: CASSKLQGPGNTIYF.

The V and J genes are TRBV23-1 and TRBJ2-1; 9 bases agree with TRBD1. TRBV23-1 is marked as an open reading frame, function uncertain. Trimming at V came to 8 bases and at J to 0 bases, leaving 14 bases not matched to a gene. The CDR3 contains 18 residues. The CDR3 nucleotides are TGCGCCAGCTATAAGGGGACAGGGTCACGAGGCTCCTACAATGAGCAGTTCTTC. Translating it yields CASYKGTGSRGSYNEQFF.

The chain joins TRBV6-6 to TRBJ2-3; 9 bases are shared with TRBD2. The CDR3 totals 16 residues. CDR1 and CDR2 (germline): MNHNY, SVGAGI (reference sequence). The trim removed 6 bases at V and 3 bases at J, leaving 10 bases unmatched. Here the CDR3 reads CASRPPPGLATDTQYF. The CDR3 DNA is TGTGCCAGCAGACCTCCCCCGGGACTAGCTACAGATACGCAGTATTTT.

This clone was counted a few times. The J gene is TRBJ2-3, the V gene TRBV19; 9 bases align to TRBD1. Germline V gene lookup returns CDR1 LNHDA and CDR2 SQIVND (reference sequence). J lost 4 bases, V lost 4 bases, and 6 bases had no gene match. The CDR3 runs to 15 residues. CDR3 residues: CASSTTGTGPDTQYF. The DNA for the CDR3 is TGTGCCAGTAGTACGACCGGGACAGGGCCAGATACGCAGTATTTT. The full variable domain, its missing parts supplied by reference TRBV19 and TRBJ2-3, is DGGITQSPKYLFRKEGQNVTLSCEQNLNHDAMYWYRQDPGQGLRLIYYSQIVNDFQKGDIAEGYSVSREKKESFPLTVTSAQKNPTAFYLCASSTTGTGPDTQYFGPGTRLTVL.